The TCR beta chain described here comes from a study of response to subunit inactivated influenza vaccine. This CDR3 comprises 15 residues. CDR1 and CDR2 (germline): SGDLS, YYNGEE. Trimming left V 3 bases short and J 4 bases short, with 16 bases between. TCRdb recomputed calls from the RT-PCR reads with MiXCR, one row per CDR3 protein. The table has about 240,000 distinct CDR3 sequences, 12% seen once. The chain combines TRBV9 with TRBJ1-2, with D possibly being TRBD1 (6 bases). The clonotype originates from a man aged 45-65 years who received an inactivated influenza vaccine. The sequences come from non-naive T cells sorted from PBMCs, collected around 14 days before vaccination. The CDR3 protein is CASSGNNRVSYGYTF. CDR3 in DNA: TGTGCCAGCAGCGGTAACAACAGGGTCTCCTATGGCTACACCTTC.